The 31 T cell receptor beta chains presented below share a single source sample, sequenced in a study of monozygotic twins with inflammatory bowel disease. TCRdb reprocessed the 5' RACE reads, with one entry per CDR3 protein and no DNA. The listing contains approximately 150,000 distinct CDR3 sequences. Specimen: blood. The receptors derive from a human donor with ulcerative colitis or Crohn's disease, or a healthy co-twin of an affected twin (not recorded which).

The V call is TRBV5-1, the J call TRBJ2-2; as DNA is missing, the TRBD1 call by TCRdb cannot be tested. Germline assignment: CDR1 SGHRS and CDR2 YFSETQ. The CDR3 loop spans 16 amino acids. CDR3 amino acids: CASSFKGTGLTGELFF.

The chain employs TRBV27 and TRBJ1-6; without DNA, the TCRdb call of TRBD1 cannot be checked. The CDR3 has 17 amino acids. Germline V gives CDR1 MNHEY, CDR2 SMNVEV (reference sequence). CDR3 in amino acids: CASSLGTPYSYNSPLHF.

The CDR3 reads CASSQLGTSYEQYF. The chain uses TRBV4-3 and TRBJ2-7; TCRdb returns TRBD2, unconfirmable since there is no DNA. This CDR3 contains 14 residues. CDR1 LGHNA and CDR2 YSLEER come from the germline V gene.

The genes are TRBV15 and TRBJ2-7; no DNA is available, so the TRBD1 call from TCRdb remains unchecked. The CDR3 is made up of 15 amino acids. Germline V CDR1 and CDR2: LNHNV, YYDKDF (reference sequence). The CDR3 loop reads CATSRAWTGSYEQYF.

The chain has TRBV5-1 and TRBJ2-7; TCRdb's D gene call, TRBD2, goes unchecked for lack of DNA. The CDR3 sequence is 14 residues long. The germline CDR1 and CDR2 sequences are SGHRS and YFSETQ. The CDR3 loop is CASSGTSGGSEQYF.

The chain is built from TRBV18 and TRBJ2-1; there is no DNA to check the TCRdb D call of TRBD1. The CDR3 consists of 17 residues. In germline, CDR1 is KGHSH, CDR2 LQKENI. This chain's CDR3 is CASSPWARTGGEDEQFF.

Here the CDR3 reads CASSLKPGTNQPQHF. The J gene is TRBJ1-5, the V gene TRBV27; there is no DNA to check the TCRdb D call of TRBD1. Germline V gives CDR1 MNHEY, CDR2 SMNVEV (reference sequence). The CDR3 consists of 15 residues.

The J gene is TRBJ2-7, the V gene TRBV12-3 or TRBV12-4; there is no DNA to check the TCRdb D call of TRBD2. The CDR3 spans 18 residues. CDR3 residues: CASSPLGGRGPPITRPYF.

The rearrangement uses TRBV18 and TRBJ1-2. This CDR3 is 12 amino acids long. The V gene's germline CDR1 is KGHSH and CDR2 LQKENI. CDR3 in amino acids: CASSQVGSGYTF. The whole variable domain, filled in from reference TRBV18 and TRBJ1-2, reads NAGVMQNPRHLVRRRGQEARLRCSPMKGHSHVYWYRQLPEEGLKFMVYLQKENIIDESGMPKERFSAEFPKEGPSILRIQQVVRGDSAAYFCASSQVGSGYTFGSGTRLTVV.

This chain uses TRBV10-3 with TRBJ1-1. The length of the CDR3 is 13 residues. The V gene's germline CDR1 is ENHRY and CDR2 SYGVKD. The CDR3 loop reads CAIRGDLNTEAFF.

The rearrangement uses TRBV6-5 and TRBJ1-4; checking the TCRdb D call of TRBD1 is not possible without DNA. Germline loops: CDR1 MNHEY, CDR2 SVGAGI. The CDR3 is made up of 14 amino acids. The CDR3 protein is CASSYDDSTEKLFF.

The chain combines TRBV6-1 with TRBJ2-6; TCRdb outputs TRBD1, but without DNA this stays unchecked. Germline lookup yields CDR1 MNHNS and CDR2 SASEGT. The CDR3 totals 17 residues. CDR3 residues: CASFPGGALSGANVLTF.

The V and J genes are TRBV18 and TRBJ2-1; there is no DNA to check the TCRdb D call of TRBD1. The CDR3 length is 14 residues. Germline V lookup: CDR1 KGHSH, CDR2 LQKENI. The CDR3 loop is CASSPGQGNNEQFF.

CDR3 region: CSARTGRAQGEQYF. The chain carries TRBV20-1 and TRBJ2-7; checking the TCRdb D call of TRBD1 is not possible without DNA. CDR1 and CDR2 (germline): DFQATT, SNEGSKA (reference sequence). This CDR3 is built from 14 residues.

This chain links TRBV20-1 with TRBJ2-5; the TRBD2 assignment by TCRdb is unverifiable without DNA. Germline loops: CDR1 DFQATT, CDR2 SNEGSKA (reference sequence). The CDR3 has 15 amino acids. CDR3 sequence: CSARTGTRVGETQYF.

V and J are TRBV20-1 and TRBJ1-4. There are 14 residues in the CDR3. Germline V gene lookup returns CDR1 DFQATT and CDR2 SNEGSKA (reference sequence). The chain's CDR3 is CSASPGLVRGELFF.

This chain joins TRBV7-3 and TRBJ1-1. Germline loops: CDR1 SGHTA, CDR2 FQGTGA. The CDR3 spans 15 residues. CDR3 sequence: CASSLMAVPNTEAFF.

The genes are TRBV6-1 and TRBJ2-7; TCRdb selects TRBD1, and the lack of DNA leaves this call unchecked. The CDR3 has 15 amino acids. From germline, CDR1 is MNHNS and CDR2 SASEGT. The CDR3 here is CASTNPGQGYYEQYF.

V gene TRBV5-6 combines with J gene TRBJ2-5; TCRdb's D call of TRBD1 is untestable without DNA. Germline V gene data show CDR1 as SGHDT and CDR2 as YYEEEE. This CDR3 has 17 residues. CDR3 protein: CASSLVFGAGRKETQYF.

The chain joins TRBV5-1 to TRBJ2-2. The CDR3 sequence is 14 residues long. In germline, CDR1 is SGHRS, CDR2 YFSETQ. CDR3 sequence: CASSLGENTGELFF.

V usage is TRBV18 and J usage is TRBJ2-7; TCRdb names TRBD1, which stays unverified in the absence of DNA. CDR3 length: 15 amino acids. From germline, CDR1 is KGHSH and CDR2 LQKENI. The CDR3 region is CASSPRTGHSYEQYF. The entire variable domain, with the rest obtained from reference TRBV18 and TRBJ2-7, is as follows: NAGVMQNPRHLVRRRGQEARLRCSPMKGHSHVYWYRQLPEEGLKFMVYLQKENIIDESGMPKERFSAEFPKEGPSILRIQQVVRGDSAAYFCASSPRTGHSYEQYFGPGTRLTVT.

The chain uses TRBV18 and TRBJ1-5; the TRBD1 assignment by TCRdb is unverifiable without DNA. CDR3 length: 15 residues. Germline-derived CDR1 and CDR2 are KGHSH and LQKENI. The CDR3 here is CASSGRVGSNQPQHF.

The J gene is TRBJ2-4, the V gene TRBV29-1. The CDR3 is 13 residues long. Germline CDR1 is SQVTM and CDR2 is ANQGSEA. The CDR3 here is CSVEGIAKNIQYF.

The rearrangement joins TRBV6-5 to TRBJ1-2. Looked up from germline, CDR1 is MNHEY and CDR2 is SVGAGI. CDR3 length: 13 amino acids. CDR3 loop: CASSYSFSYGYTF.

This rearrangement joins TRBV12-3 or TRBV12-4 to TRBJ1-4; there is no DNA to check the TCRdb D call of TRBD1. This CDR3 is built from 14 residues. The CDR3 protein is CASSSGAGGEKLFF.

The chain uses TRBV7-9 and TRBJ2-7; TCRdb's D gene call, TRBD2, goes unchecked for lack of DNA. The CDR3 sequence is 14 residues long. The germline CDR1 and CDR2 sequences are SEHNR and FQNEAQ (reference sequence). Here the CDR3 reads CASSTRGSDYEQYF.

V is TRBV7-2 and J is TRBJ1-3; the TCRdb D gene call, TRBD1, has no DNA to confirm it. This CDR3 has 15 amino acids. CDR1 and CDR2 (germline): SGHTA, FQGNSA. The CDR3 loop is CASREQVLAGNTIYF.

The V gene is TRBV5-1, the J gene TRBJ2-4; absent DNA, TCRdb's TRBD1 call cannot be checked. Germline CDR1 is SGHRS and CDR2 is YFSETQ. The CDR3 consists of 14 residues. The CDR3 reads CASSLDRTKNIQYF.

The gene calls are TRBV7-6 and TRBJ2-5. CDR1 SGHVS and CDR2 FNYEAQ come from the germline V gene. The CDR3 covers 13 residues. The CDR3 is CASSPNRWETQYF.

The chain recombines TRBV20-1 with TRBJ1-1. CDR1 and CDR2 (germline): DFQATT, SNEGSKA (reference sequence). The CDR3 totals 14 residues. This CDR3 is CSARGVGIWAEAFF.

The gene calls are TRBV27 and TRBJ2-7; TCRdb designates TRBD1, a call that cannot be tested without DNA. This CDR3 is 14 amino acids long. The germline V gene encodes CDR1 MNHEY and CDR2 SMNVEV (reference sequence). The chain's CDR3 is CASSAQGSHYEQYF.